Reported below is one T cell receptor beta chain. The protocol was immunoSEQ multiplex PCR, while the TCRdb copy is restricted to in-frame clones and leaves out a portion. This repertoire shows roughly 110,000 clones, around 88% found once; its top ten account for less than 6.5%. The source of the sample is a study of T cell responses to AZD1222 COVID-19 vaccine. Per germline, CDR1 MNHEY and CDR2 SMNVEV (reference sequence). V dropped 7 bases and J dropped 2 bases, with 11 bases sitting between them. This CDR3 has 13 residues. This clonotype originated in an adult who received the AZD1222 COVID-19 vaccine. The V and J genes are TRBV27 and TRBJ1-2; D is unresolved. This specimen consisted of peripheral blood, obtained 28 days after the second AZD1222 dose. The CDR3 DNA sequence: TGTGCCAGCACAAGAGACCTAAACTATGGCTACACCTTC. Protein product: CASTRDLNYGYTF.